This T cell receptor (beta chain) was observed in a study of T cells expressing NK-cell markers (dated by TCRdb to the early 2020s). For the study in its entirety: Three sorted T-cell subsets (CD3+CD56+NKG2C+, CD3+CD56+NKG2C- and CD3+CD56-NKG2C+) from roughly 8 donors had their TCR beta-chain repertoires profiled. Among the eight sequenced donors, seven were HCMV-seropositive and one was HCMV-seronegative. The study sequenced eight donors, all healthy volunteers chosen at random: three men and five women. The libraries were sequenced on Illumina HiSeq 2000/2500, MiSeq or NextSeq, producing 2 x 150 bp reads. Findings and caveats that apply to the study as a whole: In over five donors, the dominant CD3+CD56+NKG2C+ clonotypes were among the top 10 CD8+ clonotypes and accounted for roughly 1.0-8% of CD8+ T cells. Whether the expanded NKG2C-expressing T cell clones were specific for HCMV antigens remained unclear. Those dominant clonotypes were again the most abundant among CD3+CD56-NKG2C+ cells in a few donors, at roughly 28.3-65%.

HCMV-specific IgG was detected in serum with a commercial ELISA kit to determine HCMV serostatus. Ficoll density gradient centrifugation was used to isolate peripheral blood mononuclear cells from blood. Points on this clonotype: Its antigen is unknown.

CDR1 and CDR2 were assigned from the germline V gene as WSHSY and SAAADI. Including cysteine and phenylalanine, the CDR3 has 15 amino acids. DNA for this receptor is not on file. For sequencing, an Illumina HiSeq 2000 was employed. 5'RACE template switching, by which a universal primer site and unique molecular identifiers were added, was used to make TCR beta cDNA libraries. Synthesis of cDNA was primed from the TCR beta constant segment and was followed by two consecutive PCR amplification steps. The source study handled its data this way. MIGEC was used to demultiplex reads and group reads by UMI, and MiTCR was used to assemble and quantify clonotypes. To remove erroneous sequences, TCR cDNA sequences were retained only when supported by two or more reads. The tcR package was used for downstream repertoire analysis, and clonotypes were matched between fractions using CDR3 nucleotide sequence together with V segment. Antigen specificity was annotated against VDJdb with VDJmatch, allowing one amino acid substitution in CDR3. TCRdb reprocessed the raw reads; every CDR3 protein sequence is a single record, and DNA is not supplied. The V and J calls were not made by the authors but by TCRdb's processing. The sample's clone listing holds a few hundred thousand distinct CDR3 sequences. 1.4% to 1.5% of the sample is in the top ten clones.

The specimen sequenced was blood T cells: a sorted CD56 or NKG2C T cell subset, CD4+ or CD8+ T cells, or bulk PBMC T cells (not recorded which). The rearranged chain carries TRBV10-2 and TRBJ2-5; TCRdb returns TRBD1, unconfirmable since there is no DNA. The TCR originated in a woman aged 45-65 years in good health. Donor details come from another sample of the same person, matched by shared clones. CDR3 loop: CASSERRAGQETQYF.